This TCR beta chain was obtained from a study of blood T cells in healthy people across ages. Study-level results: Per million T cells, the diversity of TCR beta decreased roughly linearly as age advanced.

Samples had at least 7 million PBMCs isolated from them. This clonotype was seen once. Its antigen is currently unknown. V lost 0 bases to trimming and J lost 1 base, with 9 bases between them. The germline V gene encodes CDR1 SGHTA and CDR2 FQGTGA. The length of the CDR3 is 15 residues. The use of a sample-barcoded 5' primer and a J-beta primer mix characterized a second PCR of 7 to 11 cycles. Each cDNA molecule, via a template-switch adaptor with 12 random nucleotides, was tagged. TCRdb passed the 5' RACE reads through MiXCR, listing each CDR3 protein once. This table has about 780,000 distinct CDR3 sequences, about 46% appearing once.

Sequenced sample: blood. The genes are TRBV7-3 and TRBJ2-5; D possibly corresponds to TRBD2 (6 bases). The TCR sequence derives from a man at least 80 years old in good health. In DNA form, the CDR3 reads TGTGCCAGCAGCTTAACGGGACTTGCCCAAGAGACCCAGTACTTC. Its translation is CASSLTGLAQETQYF.